This TCR beta chain derives from a study of tumor-infiltrating lymphocytes in glioblastoma multiforme. Study outcomes and limitations: Only one glioblastoma patient had TCR and mutation analysis.

To note about this clonotype: The antigen remains undetermined.

Germline CDR1 reads DFQATT; CDR2 reads SNEGSKA (reference sequence). V dropped 3 bases and J dropped 12; count of bases not matched to a gene: 14. CDR3 length: 16 amino acids. Multiple V-beta primers and a C-beta primer amplified TCRB from RNA. TCRB-specific cDNA synthesis used roughly 0.5 ug of total RNA. TCRdb reprocessed the multiplex PCR reads via MiXCR and lists one record per CDR3 protein. Here the sample spans fewer than 15,000 distinct CDR3 sequences, over 65% being singletons. The specimen sequenced was brain tumor tissue. This clonotype originated in a male donor with glioblastoma. The V and J genes are TRBV20-1 and TRBJ2-1; 13 bases line up with TRBD2. CDR3 sequence (DNA): TGCAGTGCTAGTCGACCGGGACTAGCGGGAATGATCGGGCAGTTCTTC. This sequence encodes CSASRPGLAGMIGQFF.